A selection of T cell receptor beta chains follows, all from one sample in a study of yellow fever vaccine responses in identical twins. Each CDR3 protein is one row after TCRdb ran MiXCR on the RT-PCR reads. The sample yields roughly 2,000 distinct CDR3 sequences, more than 75% seen once. This material consisted of T cells from blood (PBMCs), unsorted or a sorted subset (not recorded which), taken before or after yellow fever vaccination (not recorded which). The receptor source for this set is a woman aged 18-30 years who received the yellow fever vaccine. Each CDR3 is given with its conserved first and last residue. Fields, in order: CDR3 length, clone size, J gene, D gene, V gene, CDR3 DNA, CDR3 protein. The D gene is left open where the match is weak. Some rows mark clone size as missing; the rest say once, few, many or name a class of expanded clone.

>20|few|TRBJ2-4|TRBD2|TRBV20-1
TGCAGTGCTAGAGATCTAACTAGCGGGGGGGCAGATTTAGCCAAAAACATTCAGTACTTC
CSARDLTSGGADLAKNIQYF
>13|once|TRBJ2-1|TRBD2|TRBV2
TGTGCCAGCAACCTAGCGGGGTACAATGAGCAGTTCTTC
CASNLAGYNEQFF
>15|-|TRBJ2-5|TRBD1|TRBV28
TGTGCCAGCACAGCCGGACAGGCGTTCCAAGAGACCCAGTACTTC
CASTAGQAFQETQYF
>15|-|TRBJ1-1|-|TRBV7-6
TGTGCCAGCAGCTTACGGACAGACTTGAACACTGAAGCTTTCTTT
CASSLRTDLNTEAFF
>14|-|TRBJ2-5|-|TRBV2
TGTGCCAGCAGTGAAGCGGACAGACAAGAGACCCAGTACTTC
CASSEADRQETQYF
>15|once|TRBJ2-2|-|TRBV29-1
TGCAGCGTTGAACTAGCGACAGCGAACACCGGGGAGCTGTTTTTT
CSVELATANTGELFF
>15|-|TRBJ1-1|-|TRBV18
TGTGCCAGCTCGGCACGGAGGGGTGGGGACACTGAAGCTTTCTTT
CASSARRGGDTEAFF
>13|-|TRBJ1-1|-|TRBV28
TGTGCCAGCAGTTTATCCCCTGGGTCCCAGGCTTTCTTT
CASSLSPGSQAFF
>15|-|TRBJ2-7|TRBD2|TRBV11-2
TGTGCCAGCAGCTTTGGACTAGCGGCCTTCTACGAGCAGTACTTC
CASSFGLAAFYEQYF
>16|-|TRBJ1-4|-|TRBV12-3/TRBV12-4
TGTGCCAGCAGTAACAAGGACCAAAGGAGAGATGAAAAACTGTTTTTT
CASSNKDQRRDEKLFF
>17|few|TRBJ2-1|TRBD2|TRBV3-1
TGTGCCAGCAGCAAGGGACTAGCGAGATACACAAGCAATGAGCAGTTCTTC
CASSKGLARYTSNEQFF
>16|-|TRBJ1-1|TRBD1|TRBV7-6
TGTGCCAGCAGCTACGCGACAGGGGGCTGGAACACTGAAGCTTTCTTT
CASSYATGGWNTEAFF
>15|-|TRBJ1-1|-|TRBV7-3
TGTTCCAGCAGCTTATTAGGGGCCATGAACACTGAAGCTTTCTTT
CSSSLLGAMNTEAFF
>14|once|TRBJ2-7|TRBD2|TRBV24-1
TGTGCCACCAGTGGGGGAGGACTAGATTACGAGCAGTACTTC
CATSGGGLDYEQYF
>14|few|TRBJ2-3|-|TRBV11-1
TGTGCCAGCAGCTCGACAGGCAACACAGATACGCAGTATTTT
CASSSTGNTDTQYF
>13|-|TRBJ2-5|TRBD2|TRBV7-9
TGTGCCAGTGGGACTAGCGAAAAAGAGACCCAGTACTTC
CASGTSEKETQYF
>14|-|TRBJ2-1|TRBD1|TRBV11-1
TGTGCCAGCAGCTTGAGGGACAGGAGACATGAGCAGTTCTTC
CASSLRDRRHEQFF
>14|-|TRBJ1-2|-|TRBV15
TGTGCCACCAGCCCATACAGTTCTAACTATGGCTACACCTTC
CATSPYSSNYGYTF
>11|-|TRBJ1-2|-|TRBV29-1
TGCAGCGGACAGACTTCCTATGGCTACACCTTC
CSGQTSYGYTF
>15|-|TRBJ1-1|TRBD1|TRBV10-1
TGCGCCAGCAGTGCCCGACAGGGAATGAACACTGAAGCTTTCTTT
CASSARQGMNTEAFF
>15|-|TRBJ2-1|TRBD2|TRBV11-1
TGTGCCAGCAGCCGACTAGCGGAGGCCTACAATGAGCAGTTCTTC
CASSRLAEAYNEQFF
>12|-|TRBJ1-2|-|TRBV5-4
TGTGCCAGCAGCTCAGGACATGGGGGCTACACCTTC
CASSSGHGGYTF
>15|-|TRBJ2-5|TRBD1|TRBV7-9
TGTGCCAGCAGCTCCCCTCGAGGGGGCGGTGAGACCCAGTACTTC
CASSSPRGGGETQYF
>15|once|TRBJ2-1|TRBD1|TRBV15
TGTGCCACCAGCAGGACCGGGACAGGGTTTCATGAGCAGTTCTTC
CATSRTGTGFHEQFF
>15|few|TRBJ2-3|TRBD2|TRBV4-1
TGCGCCAGCAGCCAAGTAGCGGGAGTGGCAGATACGCAGTATTTT
CASSQVAGVADTQYF
>16|-|TRBJ1-1|-|TRBV11-3
-
CASLDEVRFGVTEAFF
>12|-|TRBJ1-1|-|TRBV7-9
TGTGCCAGCAGCTTAGGATCCACTGAAGCTTTCTTT
CASSLGSTEAFF
>12|-|TRBJ2-2|-|TRBV4-2
TGTGCCAGCAGTCGTGGGGGCGGGGAGCTGTTTTTT
CASSRGGGELFF
>14|-|TRBJ2-7|-|TRBV3-1
TGTGCCAGCAGCCCCGGGGCTAGCGTTTACGAGCAGTACTTC
CASSPGASVYEQYF
>13|-|TRBJ2-5|-|TRBV29-1
TGCAGCGTTGGAGGTCAGAACCAAGAGACCCAGTACTTC
CSVGGQNQETQYF
>14|-|TRBJ2-1|-|TRBV19
TGTGCCAGTAGTACCAGTCCGGGGGACAATGAGCAGTTCTTC
CASSTSPGDNEQFF
>13|-|TRBJ2-1|-|TRBV29-1
TGCAGCGTTCCTCTCGCGGGTGGGAATGAGCAGTTCTTC
CSVPLAGGNEQFF
>14|-|TRBJ1-1|-|TRBV7-9
TGTGCCAGCAGCTTCCCGGGGGCAGGGACTGGAGCTTTCTTT
CASSFPGAGTGAFF
>15|few|TRBJ2-7|-|TRBV6-1
TGTGCCAGCAGTGAAGGACGGACTCTCTCCTACGAGCAGTACTTC
CASSEGRTLSYEQYF
>15|-|TRBJ2-7|-|TRBV18
TGTGCCAGCTCACCAAAGGCCGCTGGAGAGTACGAGCAGTACTTC
CASSPKAAGEYEQYF
>12|-|TRBJ2-2|-|TRBV20-1
TGCAGTGCTAGCGGCGCGGGGGGGGAGCTGTTTTTT
CSASGAGGELFF
>13|-|TRBJ2-3|-|TRBV5-6
TGTGCCAGCAGCTTGATTGCCCCAGATACGCAGTATTTT
CASSLIAPDTQYF
>14|-|TRBJ1-2|-|TRBV4-1
TGCGCCAGCAGCCAAGATCTAGGACACTCTGGCTACACCTTC
CASSQDLGHSGYTF
>13|-|TRBJ1-1|-|TRBV2
TGTGCCAGCAGTGAGGCGGGGGACACTGAAGCTTTCTTT
CASSEAGDTEAFF
>11|-|TRBJ2-1|-|TRBV5-4
TGTGCCAGCAGCTCCCACAATGAGCAGTTCTTC
CASSSHNEQFF
>10|-|TRBJ1-1|-|TRBV23-1
TGCGCCAGCAGCAACACTGAAGCTTTCTTT
CASSNTEAFF
>14|-|TRBJ2-1|-|TRBV18
TGTGCCAGCTCACCCTCGATCTCCTACAATGAGCAGTTCTTC
CASSPSISYNEQFF
>12|-|TRBJ2-2|-|TRBV5-4
TGTGCCAGCAGCTTTATGGCCGGGGAGCTGTTTTTT
CASSFMAGELFF
>16|-|TRBJ1-4|-|TRBV11-3
TGTGCCAGCAGCTTCTCCTCGGGACTTTTTGATGAAAAACTGTTTTTT
CASSFSSGLFDEKLFF
>14|few|TRBJ1-3|-|TRBV23-1
TGCGCCAGCAGTCAATCAGGGGCCGGAAACACCATATATTTT
CASSQSGAGNTIYF
>14|-|TRBJ2-7|-|TRBV12-3/TRBV12-4
TGTGCCACGGACGCGGGACAGCCTCCCTACGAGCAGTACTTC
CATDAGQPPYEQYF
>14|-|TRBJ2-5|-|TRBV7-9
TGTGCCAGCAGCTTGCCGTCCCACCAAGAGACCCAGTACTTC
CASSLPSHQETQYF
>15|-|TRBJ2-1|-|TRBV19
TGTGCCAGTAGTAGGGACCCAAGGCCCTACAATGAGCAGTTCTTC
CASSRDPRPYNEQFF
>17|-|TRBJ2-2|-|TRBV11-3
TGTGCCAGCAGACACCGGGACAACTTCCCGAACACCGGGGAGCTGTTTTTT
CASRHRDNFPNTGELFF
>17|-|TRBJ1-5|-|TRBV6-1
TGTGCCAGCAGTCAGGACAGTCCTGGGGCGGGCAATCAGCCCCAGCATTTT
CASSQDSPGAGNQPQHF
>15|-|TRBJ2-2|-|TRBV2
TGTGCCAGCAGGGGAGCGACAGGGAACACCGGGGAGCTGTTTTTT
CASRGATGNTGELFF
>15|-|TRBJ2-2|-|TRBV12-3/TRBV12-4
TGTGCCAGCAGTTTAGCCTTCGTGAACACCGGGGAGCTGTTTTTT
CASSLAFVNTGELFF
>14|-|TRBJ2-4|-|TRBV7-3
TGTGCCAGCAGCTTAAGGGGAGCCGAAAACATTCAGTACTTC
CASSLRGAENIQYF